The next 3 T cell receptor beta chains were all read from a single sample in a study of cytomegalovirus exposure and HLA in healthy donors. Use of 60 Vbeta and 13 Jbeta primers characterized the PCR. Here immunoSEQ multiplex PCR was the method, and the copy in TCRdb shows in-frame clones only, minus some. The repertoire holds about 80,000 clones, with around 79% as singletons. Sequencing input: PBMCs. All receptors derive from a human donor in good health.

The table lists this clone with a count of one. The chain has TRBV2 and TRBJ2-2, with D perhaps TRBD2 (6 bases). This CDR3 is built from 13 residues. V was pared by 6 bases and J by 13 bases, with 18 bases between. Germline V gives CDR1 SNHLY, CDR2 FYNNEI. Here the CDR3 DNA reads TGTGCCAGCAGGATTCGAGGGACTCCTCGGCTGTTTTTT. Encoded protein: CASRIRGTPRLFF.

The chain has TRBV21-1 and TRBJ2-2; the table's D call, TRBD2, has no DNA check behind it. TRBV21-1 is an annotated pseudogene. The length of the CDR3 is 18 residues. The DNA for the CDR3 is TGTGCCAACATGACCGGGACTAGCGGAATAAAGGACACCGGGGAGCTGTTTTTT. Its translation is CANMTGTSGIKDTGELFF.

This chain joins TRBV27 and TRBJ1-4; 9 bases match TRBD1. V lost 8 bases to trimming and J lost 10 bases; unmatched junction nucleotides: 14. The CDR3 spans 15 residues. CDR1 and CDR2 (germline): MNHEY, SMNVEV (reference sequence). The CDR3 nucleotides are TGTGCCAGCGGGTCCCGGGACAGGGTAGGAGTAAAACTGTTTTTT. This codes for CASGSRDRVGVKLFF.